The rows below give T cell receptor beta chains drawn from one sample of a study of blood T cell repertoires in COVID-19. Profiled with immunoSEQ multiplex PCR; TCRdb holds only in-frame clones, not every one. The sample has about 97,000 clones, about 78% seen once. The sample was peripheral blood. The receptors shown here come from a man between 60 and 70 years old with active or convalescent COVID-19. The CDR3 runs from the conserved cysteine through the conserved F or W. Each record gives: clone size, V gene, J gene, D gene, CDR3 protein, CDR3 DNA. The D gene is left open where the match is weak. Where a row states a size, it is once, few, many or the class of an expanded clone; other rows omit it.

clone size: few
V gene: TRBV6-5
J gene: TRBJ1-1
D gene: TRBD1
CDR3 protein: CASSYWTGNTEAFF
CDR3 DNA: TGTGCCAGCAGTTATTGGACAGGGAACACTGAAGCTTTCTTT

clone size: once
V gene: TRBV10-3
J gene: TRBJ2-5
D gene: TRBD1
CDR3 protein: CAISERQGLETQYF
CDR3 DNA: TGTGCCATCAGCGAACGACAGGGTTTGGAGACCCAGTACTTC

clone size: NA
V gene: TRBV28
J gene: TRBJ2-2
D gene: NA
CDR3 protein: CASRNPGNTGELFF
CDR3 DNA: TGTGCCAGCAGGAACCCAGGGAACACCGGGGAGCTGTTTTTT

clone size: few
V gene: TRBV6-1
J gene: TRBJ1-1
D gene: NA
CDR3 protein: CASSDRGLNTEAFF
CDR3 DNA: TGTGCCAGCAGTGATCGGGGTTTGAACACTGAAGCTTTCTTT

clone size: many
V gene: TRBV6-1
J gene: TRBJ2-7
D gene: NA
CDR3 protein: CASSERRTGRVYEQYF
CDR3 DNA: TGTGCCAGCAGTGAAAGGCGGACAGGGAGGGTCTACGAGCAGTACTTC

clone size: NA
V gene: TRBV4-2
J gene: TRBJ2-7
D gene: TRBD2
CDR3 protein: CASSPTSREAYEQYF
CDR3 DNA: TGTGCCAGCAGCCCAACCTCGCGGGAGGCATACGAGCAGTACTTC

clone size: NA
V gene: TRBV9
J gene: TRBJ2-1
D gene: TRBD1
CDR3 protein: CASSVGDRGFYEQFF
CDR3 DNA: TGTGCCAGCAGCGTAGGGGACAGGGGATTCTATGAGCAGTTCTTC

clone size: once
V gene: TRBV21-1
J gene: TRBJ2-3
D gene: NA
CDR3 protein: CASSHLRGTGAARGSQYF
CDR3 DNA: TGTGCCAGCAGCCATTTGCGAGGGACAGGGGCCGCCAGAGGATCGCAGTATTTT

clone size: NA
V gene: TRBV24-1
J gene: TRBJ2-3
D gene: TRBD2
CDR3 protein: CATSPGGPQYF
CDR3 DNA: TGTGCCACCAGCCCGGGAGGGCCGCAGTATTTT

clone size: few
V gene: TRBV11-3
J gene: TRBJ2-1
D gene: TRBD2
CDR3 protein: CASSSLAGGGYNEQFF
CDR3 DNA: TGTGCCAGCAGCTCCCTAGCGGGAGGAGGGTACAATGAGCAGTTCTTC

clone size: once
V gene: TRBV5-8
J gene: TRBJ1-2
D gene: TRBD1
CDR3 protein: CASSSTDREGYGYTF
CDR3 DNA: TGTGCCAGCAGCTCAACAGACAGGGAAGGCTATGGCTACACCTTC

clone size: NA
V gene: TRBV19
J gene: TRBJ2-2
D gene: TRBD2
CDR3 protein: CASKASGGYTGELFF
CDR3 DNA: TGTGCCAGTAAGGCTAGCGGAGGGTACACCGGGGAGCTGTTTTTT

clone size: NA
V gene: TRBV7-2
J gene: TRBJ2-2
D gene: TRBD2
CDR3 protein: CASSLALGLAGELFF
CDR3 DNA: TGTGCCAGCAGCTTAGCGCTCGGACTAGCCGGGGAGCTGTTTTTT

clone size: few
V gene: TRBV5-1
J gene: TRBJ1-5
D gene: NA
CDR3 protein: CASSLGDFNQPQHF
CDR3 DNA: TGCGCCAGCAGCTTGGGGGACTTTAATCAGCCCCAGCATTTT

clone size: few
V gene: TRBV11-1
J gene: TRBJ2-7
D gene: NA
CDR3 protein: CASSRGLGEIYEQYF
CDR3 DNA: TGTGCCAGCAGCCGAGGATTAGGAGAAATTTACGAGCAGTACTTC

clone size: NA
V gene: TRBV4-1
J gene: TRBJ2-1
D gene: TRBD2
CDR3 protein: CASSLSGGRVYNEQFF
CDR3 DNA: TGCGCCAGCAGCCTAAGCGGCGGGAGGGTCTACAATGAGCAGTTCTTC

clone size: NA
V gene: TRBV19
J gene: TRBJ2-1
D gene: TRBD2
CDR3 protein: CASSMGRTSGPTDNEQFF
CDR3 DNA: TGTGCCAGTAGTATGGGACGGACTAGCGGGCCGACCGACAATGAGCAGTTCTTC

clone size: NA
V gene: TRBV6-2/TRBV6-3
J gene: TRBJ2-6
D gene: NA
CDR3 protein: CASSPPTSSPSGANVLTF
CDR3 DNA: TGTGCCAGCAGCCCCCCCACTAGCAGCCCCTCTGGGGCCAACGTCCTGACTTTC

clone size: NA
V gene: TRBV5-4
J gene: TRBJ2-2
D gene: NA
CDR3 protein: CASSPRTKTGELFF
CDR3 DNA: TGTGCCAGCAGCCCCCGGACAAAGACCGGGGAGCTGTTTTTT

clone size: NA
V gene: TRBV11-2
J gene: TRBJ2-2
D gene: NA
CDR3 protein: CASSRNQGTRGTGELFF
CDR3 DNA: TGTGCCAGCAGCCGAAATCAGGGGACACGAGGGACCGGGGAGCTGTTTTTT

clone size: NA
V gene: TRBV4-1
J gene: TRBJ2-1
D gene: TRBD2
CDR3 protein: CASSQDGTKGTRFF
CDR3 DNA: TGCGCCAGCAGCCAAGACGGGACTAAGGGAACACGGTTCTTC

clone size: NA
V gene: TRBV10-3
J gene: TRBJ1-2
D gene: TRBD1
CDR3 protein: CATGTGNARCTF
CDR3 DNA: TGTGCCACCGGGACAGGGAACGCTCGGTGCACCTTC